A single sample gave rise to the 15 T cell receptor beta chains below, sequenced in a study of blood T cell repertoires in COVID-19. Using immunoSEQ multiplex PCR, the repertoire was profiled, and TCRdb retains in-frame clones only, with some absent. The table includes around 250,000 clones, more than 75% detected once. Sequenced input: peripheral blood. These receptors were taken from a woman aged 70 to 79 with active or convalescent COVID-19.

CDR3 sequence reads: CASGPRLVGTTDTQYF. The CDR3 DNA reads as TGTGCCAGTGGCCCCAGACTAGTAGGGACCACAGATACGCAGTATTTT. V usage is TRBV11-2 and J usage is TRBJ2-3; possibly TRBD2 for D (6 bases). Trimming removed 9 bases from V and 2 bases from J, with 21 bases in between. The CDR3 consists of 16 residues. Per germline, CDR1 SGHAT and CDR2 FQNNGV.

This clone was observed a single time. This chain joins TRBV5-6 and TRBJ1-3; D is possibly TRBD1 (6 bases). CDR1 and CDR2 (germline): SGHDT, YYEEEE. This CDR3 region has 14 residues. V lost 0 bases, J lost 4 bases, and 8 bases lay in between. CDR3 in DNA: TGTGCCAGCAGCTTGGACAGGGCGGGAAACACCATATATTTT. This codes for CASSLDRAGNTIYF.

V is TRBV11-2 and J is TRBJ1-2, with TRBD1 matching 8 bases. Germline CDR1 SGHAT, CDR2 FQNNGV. The V gene end was trimmed by 4 bases and the J gene end by 5 bases; junction bases not matched to a gene: 6. This CDR3 comprises 14 residues. CDR3: CASSSGTGKYGYTF. The CDR3 nucleotides are TGTGCCAGCAGCTCTGGGACAGGAAAATATGGCTACACCTTC. Using reference TRBV11-2 and TRBJ1-2 for the parts outside the CDR3, the full variable domain is EAGVAQSPRYKIIEKRQSVAFWCNPISGHATLYWYQQILGQGPKLLIQFQNNGVVDDSQLPKDRFSAERLKGVDSTLKIQPAKLEDSAVYLCASSSGTGKYGYTFGSGTRLTVV.

The CDR3 loop reads CASHLGGRTDTQYF. DNA for the CDR3: TGTGCCAGCCATTTGGGGGGACGCACAGATACGCAGTATTTT. This chain uses TRBV27 with TRBJ2-3; possible D gene TRBD2, 6 bases. Germline CDR1 MNHEY, CDR2 SMNVEV (reference sequence). The V end lost 8 bases, the J end lost 1 base, and 13 bases lay between the germline ends. The CDR3 runs to 14 residues.

In nucleotides, the CDR3 is TGTGCCAGCAGTTTTGAAGCCTCCTATGGCTACACCTTC. This gives the protein CASSFEASYGYTF. The rearrangement uses TRBV12-3 or TRBV12-4 and TRBJ1-2; D not certain. The V end was cut by 3 bases, the J end by 4 bases, with 9 bases between. CDR3 length: 13 residues.

This clone has more than one count but fewer than ten. The J gene is TRBJ2-7, the V gene TRBV5-1; D is perhaps TRBD1 (8 bases). V was clipped by 0 bases and J by 2 bases, with 12 bases between them. Germline assignment: CDR1 SGHRS and CDR2 YFSETQ. This CDR3 is built from 15 residues. The CDR3: CASSLGQGTTYEQYF. The CDR3 DNA follows: TGCGCCAGCAGCTTGGGACAGGGGACTACCTACGAGCAGTACTTC.

This clone has more than one count but fewer than ten. The chain carries TRBV5-1 and TRBJ1-1; tentatively, D is TRBD1 (6 bases). The CDR3 is made up of 15 amino acids. Germline CDR1 reads SGHRS; CDR2 reads YFSETQ. Trimming stripped 4 bases from V and 4 bases from J, with 17 bases between. Here the CDR3 DNA reads TGCGCCAGCAGCCCGCACCAATCACAGGGCACTGAAGCTTTCTTT. It translates to CASSPHQSQGTEAFF.

The genes are TRBV6-5 and TRBJ1-2; D unresolved. Deletions cut 11 bases from V and 2 bases from J, with 18 bases between. Looked up from germline, CDR1 is MNHEY and CDR2 is SVGAGI. The CDR3 is 14 residues long. The CDR3 DNA reads TGTGCCTTCCTCCGCGACATGTCAAACTATGGCTACACCTTC. Its translation is CAFLRDMSNYGYTF.

This chain links TRBV9 with TRBJ2-2; possible D gene TRBD2, 5 bases. The length of the CDR3 is 16 residues. V gave up 3 bases and J gave up 3 bases, with 15 bases separating them. The germline V gene has CDR1 SGDLS and CDR2 YYNGEE. For the CDR3, the DNA is TGTGCCAGCAGCGACCCTTCGGGGTACGACACCGGGGAGCTGTTTTTT. This encodes CASSDPSGYDTGELFF.

This sequence joins TRBV7-9 and TRBJ1-2; 9 bases map to TRBD1. The germline V gene has CDR1 SEHNR and CDR2 FQNEAQ (reference sequence). Unmatched junction bases numbered 3, after V lost 5 bases and J lost 8 bases. The CDR3 has 12 residues. The CDR3 DNA follows: TGTGCCAGCAGCCGGGACAGGGTAGGCTACACCTTC. It is translated as CASSRDRVGYTF.

This clone is a singleton in its sample. The V gene is TRBV4-3, the J gene TRBJ2-1, with D perhaps TRBD2 (6 bases). The CDR3 length is 18 residues. V lost 3 bases, J lost 3 bases, and 21 bases lay in between. CDR1 LGHNA and CDR2 YSLEER come from the germline V gene. The CDR3 loop reads CASSHPGTPGGDYNEQFF. As DNA, the CDR3 is TGCGCCAGCAGCCACCCCGGGACCCCGGGCGGGGACTACAATGAGCAGTTCTTC.

The chain uses TRBV7-9 and TRBJ1-2; 8 bases align to TRBD1. CDR3 size: 15 residues. With V trimmed by 5 bases and J by 8 bases, 13 bases remained unmatched. Germline CDR1 and CDR2: SEHNR and FQNEAQ (reference sequence). DNA of the CDR3: TGTGCCAGCAGCCTCCACCCGACAGGGGTGGGGGGCTACACCTTC. Protein sequence: CASSLHPTGVGGYTF.

CDR3 in amino acids: CASGRDRAYEQYF. DNA of the CDR3: TGTGCCAGCGGAAGGGACAGGGCCTACGAGCAGTACTTC. This chain uses TRBV6-5 with TRBJ2-7; TRBD1 aligns across 9 bases. Trimming took 8 bases from V and 2 from J; bases not matched to a gene: 4. The CDR3 has 13 amino acids. Germline loops: CDR1 MNHEY, CDR2 SVGAGI.

V is TRBV5-4 and J is TRBJ1-1; a weak D match, TRBD1 (6 bases). The CDR3 has 13 residues. Germline CDR1 is SGHNT and CDR2 is YYREEE (reference sequence). V lost 4 bases to trimming and J lost 5 bases, with 12 bases between them. CDR3 amino acids: CASSQTGGTEAFF. The CDR3, as DNA: TGTGCCAGCAGCCAGACAGGCGGAACTGAAGCTTTCTTT.

This chain connects TRBV10-3 to TRBJ1-1, with 7 nucleotides matching TRBD1. Germline V gene sequence: CDR1 ENHRY, CDR2 SYGVKD. The CDR3 spans 12 residues. Trimming cost V 10 bases and J 8 bases; bases outside gene matches: 10. Here the CDR3 DNA reads TGTGCCACTTCTCCGGGACAGAGGGAAGCTTTCTTT. Protein: CATSPGQREAFF.